Shown below are 2 T cell receptor beta chains from a single sample sequenced in a study of blood T cell repertoires in COVID-19. TCRdb's table, derived via immunoSEQ multiplex PCR, lists solely in-frame clones and lacks some. This sample has 130,000 to 150,000 clones, with more than 75% found just once. The material sequenced was PBMCs or T cells enriched from blood (not recorded which). The receptors shown here come from a man in his sixties who had recovered from COVID-19.

This chain joins TRBV18 and TRBJ2-1, with D possibly matching TRBD1 (6 bases). CDR3 length: 10 amino acids. V lost 6 bases to trimming and J lost 10 bases, with 7 bases between them. Germline CDR1 reads KGHSH; CDR2 reads LQKENI. This CDR3 is CASSGQEQFF. The CDR3 nucleotides are TGTGCCAGCTCCGGACAGGAGCAGTTCTTC. The complete variable domain, with remaining parts taken from reference TRBV18 and TRBJ2-1, reads NAGVMQNPRHLVRRRGQEARLRCSPMKGHSHVYWYRQLPEEGLKFMVYLQKENIIDESGMPKERFSAEFPKEGPSILRIQQVVRGDSAAYFCASSGQEQFFGPGTRLTVL.

The chain carries TRBV7-6 and TRBJ2-5, with D tentatively TRBD1 (6 bases). The V end lost 5 bases, the J end lost 7 bases, and 11 bases lay between the germline ends. CDR3 length: 12 residues. Germline CDR1 SGHVS, CDR2 FNYEAQ. CDR3 bases: TGTGCCAGCAGCGCTCAAGGGGGGACCCAGTACTTC. Translating it yields CASSAQGGTQYF.